Given below is one TCR beta chain in context. The antigen is undetermined. Healthy Caucasians alone served as donors. This record belongs to a study of identical twins. V was trimmed by 2 bases and J by 2 bases, leaving 5 bases between them. Germline V CDR1 and CDR2: MNHEY, SVGAGI. The CDR3 is made up of 13 amino acids. TCRdb processed the 5' RACE reads anew with MiXCR; each CDR3 protein has one entry. The sample shows roughly 1,500,000 distinct CDR3 sequences, 25% to 35% of them seen only once. Study-wide results and limits: Models underestimated out-of-frame TCR alpha sharing in monozygotic twins. Abundant cord blood beta clonotypes carried fewer insertions; memory repertoires showed none.

The sequence was collected from a newborn girl in good health. The sample comprised cord blood. The chain carries TRBV6-5 and TRBJ2-3; D ambiguous. The chain's CDR3 is CASSYHPTDTQYF. In nucleotides, the CDR3 is TGTGCCAGCAGTTACCACCCCACAGATACGCAGTATTTT.